Listed below are T cell receptor beta chains from one sample, sequenced in a study of glioma-infiltrating T cells after dendritic cell vaccination. Assay used: immunoSEQ multiplex PCR; TCRdb lists only in-frame clones, some missing. The sample records some 110,000 clones, 90% being singletons. This specimen was blood, taken after dendritic cell vaccination. The origin of the receptors is a human donor with glioblastoma. The CDR3 runs from the conserved cysteine through the conserved F or W. The order of the fields is V gene, J gene, D gene, clone size, CDR3 protein, CDR3 DNA. A D gene is named only where the DNA matches it firmly. Size values are once, few and many counts, or a class for expanded clones, and some rows have none.

v_gene: TRBV2
j_gene: TRBJ2-5
d_gene: -
abundance: -
CDR3aa: CASNTQGVRGETQYF
CDR3nt: TGTGCCAGCAACACACAGGGTGTAAGAGGGGAGACCCAGTACTTC

v_gene: TRBV7-2
j_gene: TRBJ2-5
d_gene: TRBD1
abundance: -
CDR3aa: CASSLSGQGKETQYF
CDR3nt: TGTGCCAGCAGCTTAAGTGGACAGGGGAAAGAGACCCAGTACTTC

v_gene: TRBV5-6
j_gene: TRBJ2-5
d_gene: TRBD2
abundance: -
CDR3aa: CASSPGLASKETQYF
CDR3nt: TGTGCCAGCAGCCCAGGACTAGCGTCGAAAGAGACCCAGTACTTC

v_gene: TRBV7-9
j_gene: TRBJ2-5
d_gene: TRBD2
abundance: once
CDR3aa: CASSLPRGRAQETQYF
CDR3nt: TGTGCCAGCAGCCTCCCCCGCGGGAGGGCCCAAGAGACCCAGTACTTC

v_gene: TRBV19
j_gene: TRBJ1-2
d_gene: TRBD1
abundance: once
CDR3aa: CASSILGRDSNYGYTF
CDR3nt: TGTGCCAGTAGTATTCTCGGGCGGGACAGTAACTATGGCTACACCTTC

v_gene: TRBV4-1
j_gene: TRBJ2-5
d_gene: -
abundance: few
CDR3aa: CASSLLLQETQYF
CDR3nt: TGCGCCAGCAGCCTACTACTACAAGAGACCCAGTACTTC

v_gene: TRBV29-1
j_gene: TRBJ1-1
d_gene: TRBD1
abundance: -
CDR3aa: CSALRDREWTEAFF
CDR3nt: TGCAGCGCACTGCGGGACAGGGAGTGGACTGAAGCTTTCTTT

v_gene: TRBV10-3
j_gene: TRBJ1-1
d_gene: -
abundance: -
CDR3aa: CAISERGGGNTEAFF
CDR3nt: TGTGCCATCAGTGAGAGGGGGGGCGGGAACACTGAAGCTTTCTTT

v_gene: TRBV10-2
j_gene: TRBJ2-7
d_gene: TRBD1
abundance: -
CDR3aa: CASSVPDRGGHEQYF
CDR3nt: TGCGCCAGCAGTGTCCCTGACAGGGGGGGCCACGAGCAGTACTTC

v_gene: TRBV29-1
j_gene: TRBJ1-2
d_gene: -
abundance: -
CDR3aa: CSVMGGLSVYYGYTF
CDR3nt: TGCAGCGTGATGGGGGGTTTGTCCGTATACTATGGCTACACCTTC

v_gene: TRBV27
j_gene: TRBJ1-5
d_gene: TRBD1
abundance: -
CDR3aa: CASSPGTGKSRQPQHF
CDR3nt: TGTGCCAGCAGTCCTGGGACAGGGAAGTCTCGTCAGCCCCAGCATTTT

v_gene: TRBV18
j_gene: TRBJ1-5
d_gene: TRBD1
abundance: -
CDR3aa: CASSRGTGNLQPQHF
CDR3nt: TGTGCCAGCTCACGTGGGACAGGGAATTTGCAGCCCCAGCATTTT

v_gene: TRBV2
j_gene: TRBJ1-5
d_gene: TRBD1
abundance: -
CDR3aa: CASRGQGNQPQHF
CDR3nt: TGTGCCAGCAGGGGACAGGGAAATCAGCCCCAGCATTTT

v_gene: TRBV11-2
j_gene: TRBJ2-2
d_gene: -
abundance: -
CDR3aa: CASSLRSAPNTGELFF
CDR3nt: TGTGCCAGCAGCTTACGCAGCGCCCCGAACACCGGGGAGCTGTTTTTT

v_gene: TRBV30
j_gene: TRBJ1-3
d_gene: -
abundance: -
CDR3aa: CAWSAHTGTGNTIYF
CDR3nt: TGTGCCTGGAGTGCGCACACAGGGACTGGAAACACCATATATTTT

v_gene: TRBV6-5
j_gene: TRBJ2-1
d_gene: TRBD2
abundance: -
CDR3aa: CASSMGLAAYNEQFF
CDR3nt: TGTGCCAGCAGTATGGGACTAGCGGCCTACAATGAGCAGTTCTTC

v_gene: TRBV6-5
j_gene: TRBJ1-4
d_gene: -
abundance: -
CDR3aa: CASSADRNYYEKLFF
CDR3nt: TGTGCCAGCAGTGCCGACAGGAACTACTATGAAAAACTGTTTTTT

v_gene: TRBV5-1
j_gene: TRBJ2-1
d_gene: -
abundance: -
CDR3aa: CASSRRAWVNEQFF
CDR3nt: TGCGCCAGCAGTAGGAGGGCCTGGGTTAATGAGCAGTTCTTC

v_gene: TRBV6-1
j_gene: TRBJ2-7
d_gene: -
abundance: -
CDR3aa: CASSERGDEQYF
CDR3nt: TGTGCCAGCAGTGAACGAGGAGACGAGCAGTACTTC

v_gene: TRBV29-1
j_gene: TRBJ2-1
d_gene: TRBD2
abundance: -
CDR3aa: CSLAGGSYNEQFF
CDR3nt: TGCAGCTTAGCGGGAGGGAGTTACAATGAGCAGTTCTTC

v_gene: TRBV18
j_gene: TRBJ2-3
d_gene: -
abundance: -
CDR3aa: CASSPNTDTQYF
CDR3nt: TGTGCCAGCTCTCCTAACACAGATACGCAGTATTTT

v_gene: TRBV18
j_gene: TRBJ1-1
d_gene: -
abundance: -
CDR3aa: CASSEGWGNTEAFF
CDR3nt: TGTGCCAGCTCGGAGGGGTGGGGGAACACTGAAGCTTTCTTT